These 24 T cell receptor beta chains were all obtained from the same sample, sequenced in a study of cytomegalovirus exposure and HLA in healthy donors. Researchers ran the PCR with 60 Vbeta and 13 Jbeta primers. Measured with immunoSEQ multiplex PCR; TCRdb has only the in-frame clones, and not every one. The sample lists approximately 100,000 clones, roughly three quarters occurring once. Sequenced sample: PBMCs. Receptors originate from a woman in her 50s in good health and CMV-seropositive.

This clone was observed a handful of times. The V call is TRBV15, the J call TRBJ2-7; possibly TRBD1 for D (5 bases). V was cut by 1 base and J by 6 bases, with 16 bases left in between. The length of the CDR3 is 15 residues. Germline V gives CDR1 LNHNV, CDR2 YYDKDF (reference sequence). The CDR3 here is CATSRGGPGRPEQYF. The CDR3 DNA sequence: TGTGCCACCAGCAGAGGGGGCCCCGGCCGTCCCGAGCAGTACTTC.

This clone has only a few counts. The V and J genes are TRBV30 and TRBJ2-5, with 13 bases identical to TRBD2. Germline V gene data show CDR1 as GTSNPN and CDR2 as SVGIG (reference sequence). J was trimmed by 7 bases and V by 2 bases; bases with no gene match: 13. This CDR3 region has 17 residues. This CDR3 reads CAWSNERTSGRRGTQYF. For the CDR3, the DNA is TGTGCCTGGAGTAACGAGCGGACTAGCGGGAGAAGGGGGACCCAGTACTTC.

V usage is TRBV7-3 and J usage is TRBJ1-2, with D maybe TRBD1 (5 bases). The CDR3 runs to 12 residues. Per the germline V gene, CDR1 is SGHTA and CDR2 is FQGTGA. Between the trimmed V and J ends, which lost 4 bases and 7 bases, there was a span of 10 bases. In nucleotides, the CDR3 is TGTGCCAGCAGCTCGCCAGGGTCTGGCTACACCTTC. Residues: CASSSPGSGYTF. The complete variable domain, with remaining parts taken from reference TRBV7-3 and TRBJ1-2, reads GAGVSQTPSNKVTEKGKYVELRCDPISGHTALYWYRQSLGQGPEFLIYFQGTGAADDSGLPNDRFFAVRPEGSVSTLKIQRTERGDSAVYLCASSSPGSGYTFGSGTRLTVV.

The chain employs TRBV6-1 and TRBJ2-7; perhaps TRBD1 as D (6 bases). The CDR3 length is 15 residues. CDR1 is MNHNS, CDR2 SASEGT, per germline. V gave up 6 bases and J gave up 3 bases, with 18 bases separating them. For the CDR3, the DNA is TGTGCCAGCAGCTGGAGACAGGAGGCGGTCTACGAGCAGTACTTC. Its protein product is CASSWRQEAVYEQYF.

CDR3: CASSYRDTYEQYF. CDR3 in DNA: TGTGCCAGCAGTTACAGGGACACCTACGAGCAGTACTTC. V usage is TRBV7-6 and J usage is TRBJ2-7; D perhaps matches TRBD1 (6 bases). V lost 6 bases to trimming and J lost 2 bases, with 11 bases between them. Germline assignment: CDR1 SGHVS and CDR2 FNYEAQ. This CDR3 spans 13 amino acids.

The rearrangement uses TRBV12-5 and TRBJ1-5, with D unclear. V lost 4 bases, J lost 6 bases, and 10 bases lay in between. The CDR3 contains 13 residues. The germline CDR1 and CDR2 sequences are LGHNT and FRNRAP. In DNA form, the CDR3 reads TGTGCTAGTGGTTCCGAGGGTTTTCAGCCCCAGCATTTT. Protein product: CASGSEGFQPQHF.

The rearrangement joins TRBV6-5 to TRBJ1-4, with TRBD1 matching over 8 bases. The germline V gene encodes CDR1 MNHEY and CDR2 SVGAGI. The CDR3 sequence is 14 residues long. J lost 6 bases, V lost 5 bases, and 5 bases had no gene match. Here the CDR3 DNA reads TGTGCCAGCAGTAGACAGGGGAGGGATGAAAAACTGTTTTTT. Its translation is CASSRQGRDEKLFF.

The V and J genes are TRBV27 and TRBJ1-4; D not resolved. V was trimmed by 7 bases and J by 5 bases, leaving 17 bases between them. CDR3 length: 15 amino acids. Germline V gene lookup returns CDR1 MNHEY and CDR2 SMNVEV (reference sequence). CDR3 protein: CASKPSRSANEKLFF. CDR3 nucleotide sequence: TGTGCCAGCAAACCTTCCCGTAGTGCGAATGAAAAACTGTTTTTT.

This clone was seen only once. This chain joins TRBV20-1 and TRBJ2-3, with D perhaps TRBD1 (5 bases). Germline-derived CDR1 and CDR2 are DFQATT and SNEGSKA (reference sequence). The V end was cut by 6 bases, the J end by 6 bases, with 10 bases between. The CDR3 runs to 11 residues. CDR3 loop: CSADKGDTQYF. In DNA form, the CDR3 reads TGCAGTGCGGATAAGGGGGATACGCAGTATTTT.

The chain is built from TRBV11-3 and TRBJ2-2; the D gene is possibly TRBD2 (5 bases). This CDR3 comprises 11 residues. The germline V and J ends were trimmed by 5 bases and 8 bases, with 6 bases remaining between them. The germline V gene encodes CDR1 SGHNT and CDR2 YENEEA. The CDR3 coding sequence is TGTGCCAGCAGCCGGGGTGGGGAGCTGTTTTTT. Protein sequence: CASSRGGELFF.

V usage is TRBV6-5 and J usage is TRBJ2-1, with 12 bases aligning to TRBD2. CDR3 length: 16 amino acids. Germline CDR1 and CDR2: MNHEY and SVGAGI. Trimming took 2 bases from V and 9 from J; bases not matched to a gene: 8. The CDR3 sequence: CASSYGLAGGGSEQFF. The CDR3, as DNA: TGTGCCAGCAGTTACGGGCTAGCGGGGGGGGGTAGTGAGCAGTTCTTC.

As concerns this clone: Other DNA sequences within the sample encode an identical CDR3. The rearrangement links TRBV9 to TRBJ2-1; 11 bases fit TRBD2. The CDR3 is 15 amino acids. Trimming took 0 bases from V and 4 from J; bases not matched to a gene: 0. Germline V lookup: CDR1 SGDLS, CDR2 YYNGEE. This chain's CDR3 is CASSVGLAGYNEQFF. In DNA, the CDR3 is TGTGCCAGCAGCGTAGGACTAGCGGGGTACAATGAGCAGTTCTTC.

The V and J genes are TRBV6-1 and TRBJ2-3, with 7 bases aligning to TRBD2. Germline values: CDR1 MNHNS, CDR2 SASEGT. The CDR3 is made up of 16 amino acids. J lost 0 bases, V lost 4 bases, and 7 bases had no gene match. The CDR3 loop is CASSAHSGPSTDTQYF. CDR3 coding DNA: TGTGCCAGCAGTGCCCATAGCGGGCCCAGCACAGATACGCAGTATTTT.

The chain is built from TRBV6-5 and TRBJ2-5, with 12 bases identical to TRBD2. Germline-derived CDR1 and CDR2 are MNHEY and SVGAGI. The CDR3 has 13 amino acids. The V segment lost 7 bases and the J segment 11 bases; nucleotides outside the gene matches: 8. The CDR3 is CASTTSGSGEQYF. The CDR3 DNA sequence: TGTGCCAGCACGACTAGCGGGAGTGGGGAGCAGTACTTC.

The J gene is TRBJ1-1, the V gene TRBV30; TRBD1 might be the D (5 bases). V dropped 2 bases and J dropped 8 bases, with 9 bases sitting between them. The CDR3 is made up of 11 amino acids. Germline V CDR1 and CDR2: GTSNPN, SVGIG (reference sequence). CDR3: CAWSPRQEAFF. CDR3 bases: TGTGCCTGGAGTCCTCGACAGGAAGCTTTCTTT.

The chain combines TRBV5-1 with TRBJ1-1, with D unclear. Germline CDR1 SGHRS, CDR2 YFSETQ. This CDR3 comprises 11 residues. Between the trimmed V and J ends, which lost 6 bases and 7 bases, there was a span of 10 bases. In DNA, the CDR3 is TGCGCCAGCAAGGGAGAAATTGAAGCTTTCTTT. Translating gives CASKGEIEAFF.

The CDR3 DNA is TGTGCCACCAGCAGAGAGTGGGACAGAAATTCACCCCTCCACTTT. Translation: CATSREWDRNSPLHF. V usage is TRBV15 and J usage is TRBJ1-6, with 7 bases identical to TRBD1. The junction had 3 bases not matched to a gene; V was cut back by 0 bases and J by 7 bases. Looked up from germline, CDR1 is LNHNV and CDR2 is YYDKDF (reference sequence). The CDR3 loop spans 15 amino acids.

V gene TRBV13 combines with J gene TRBJ2-2; possible D gene TRBD2, 6 bases. The germline V gene encodes CDR1 PRHDT and CDR2 FYEKMQ (reference sequence). The CDR3 consists of 15 residues. V dropped 3 bases and J dropped 1 base, with 9 bases sitting between them. CDR3 nucleotide sequence: TGTGCCAGCAGCTTCGGAGGGGAGAACACCGGGGAGCTGTTTTTT. Its protein is CASSFGGENTGELFF.

V usage is TRBV2 and J usage is TRBJ1-2, with a weak D call TRBD1 (5 bases). Germline V gives CDR1 SNHLY, CDR2 FYNNEI. V shed 8 bases and J shed 4 bases, with 20 bases lying between them. The CDR3 runs 15 residues. The chain's CDR3 is CASEGIVAGPYGYTF. DNA of the CDR3: TGTGCCAGCGAAGGGATTGTTGCAGGGCCCTATGGCTACACCTTC.

The chain is built from TRBV11-1 and TRBJ1-2; 8 nucleotides line up with TRBD1. The trim removed 4 bases at V and 2 bases at J, leaving 0 bases unmatched. The length of the CDR3 is 13 residues. In germline, CDR1 is SGHAT, CDR2 FQDESV (reference sequence). The CDR3 spells CASSWDRNYGYTF. The CDR3 DNA follows: TGTGCCAGCAGCTGGGACAGGAACTATGGCTACACCTTC.

The chain recombines TRBV5-1 with TRBJ2-1; 10 bases align to TRBD2. V gave up 3 bases and J gave up 10 bases; unmatched junction bases: 13. Germline V CDR1 and CDR2: SGHRS, YFSETQ. CDR3 length: 16 residues. As DNA, the CDR3 is TGCGCCAGCAGCTCTACCCTAGCGGGAGAGGGCGGGGAGCAGTTCTTC. Its translation is CASSSTLAGEGGEQFF.

This clone was observed a few times. This chain connects TRBV4-2 to TRBJ1-1; TRBD1 is a possible D gene (5 bases). Germline CDR1 is LGHNA and CDR2 is YNFKEQ. V was trimmed by 3 bases and J by 1 base, leaving 18 bases between them. The CDR3 runs 17 residues. The CDR3 reads CASSQGSGLGGNTEAFF. The CDR3 bases are TGTGCCAGCAGCCAGGGATCGGGGCTGGGAGGGAACACTGAAGCTTTCTTT.

The gene calls are TRBV27 and TRBJ2-1; the match to TRBD2 covers 11 bases. In germline, CDR1 is MNHEY, CDR2 SMNVEV (reference sequence). This CDR3 is built from 19 residues. V lost 3 bases and J lost 3; bases outside the gene matches: 13. CDR3 region: CASSFVAGLAGGYYNEQFF. The CDR3 bases are TGTGCCAGCAGTTTTGTCGCGGGGCTAGCGGGAGGATACTACAATGAGCAGTTCTTC.

This chain joins TRBV29-1 and TRBJ2-7, with 12 nucleotides matching TRBD2. V gave up 3 bases and J gave up 1 base; unmatched junction bases: 7. CDR1 is SQVTM, CDR2 ANQGSEA, per germline. This CDR3 is built from 16 residues. The CDR3 protein is CSVDGLAGPTSYEQYF. The CDR3 DNA reads TGCAGCGTTGATGGACTAGCGGGACCAACATCCTACGAGCAGTACTTC.